Shown below are 27 T cell receptor beta chains from a single sample sequenced in a study of PD-L1 blockade in urothelial cancer. The protocol was immunoSEQ multiplex PCR, while the TCRdb copy is restricted to in-frame clones and leaves out a portion. The sample records 1,500 to 2,000 clones, around a third being singletons. This sample comprised tumor tissue, obtained before atezolizumab (anti-PD-L1) treatment. Every receptor here comes from a middle-aged man with urothelial cancer.

Only one count was recorded for this clone. J is TRBJ2-7 and V is TRBV18; TRBD1 is a possible D gene (7 bases). Germline V lookup: CDR1 KGHSH, CDR2 LQKENI. Trimming pared 4 bases from V and 2 bases from J, leaving 12 bases between. The CDR3 loop spans 14 amino acids. CDR3 coding DNA: TGTGCCAGCTCACAGGCAGGGGGGACCTACGAGCAGTACTTC. Protein: CASSQAGGTYEQYF.

Only a few counts were recorded for this clone. The CDR3 here is CASSHTALQGMFEKLFF. In nucleotides, the CDR3 is TGTGCCAGCAGCCACACGGCGTTACAGGGAATGTTTGAAAAACTGTTTTTT. The rearrangement joins TRBV11-3 to TRBJ1-4; D might be TRBD1 (6 bases). The V gene's germline CDR1 is SGHNT and CDR2 YENEEA. This CDR3 has 17 residues. V lost 5 bases to trimming and J lost 7 bases, with 23 bases between them.

J is TRBJ1-1 and V is TRBV23-1; 8 bases are a match to TRBD1. TRBV23-1 is sorted into the ORF group, with uncertain function. The CDR3 length is 18 residues. Trimming took 4 bases from V and 0 from J; bases not matched to a gene: 13. The CDR3: CASSPSGAGGHMNTEAFF. The CDR3, as DNA: TGCGCCAGCAGTCCCTCGGGAGCAGGGGGCCACATGAACACTGAAGCTTTCTTT.

This clone was detected a few times. The rearrangement uses TRBV6-8 and TRBJ2-7; TRBD2 agrees at 8 bases. The CDR3 totals 14 residues. Per the germline V gene, CDR1 is MNHGY and CDR2 is SAAAGT. V trimming: 7 bases; J trimming: 2 bases; junction bases outside the gene matches: 7. CDR3 nucleotide sequence: TGTGCCAGCACCCCCCCGGGGGGGCCCTACGAGCAGTACTTC. Translating gives CASTPPGGPYEQYF.

The V call is TRBV30, the J call TRBJ1-2; D is possibly TRBD1 (5 bases). The germline V gene has CDR1 GTSNPN and CDR2 SVGIG (reference sequence). V shed 4 bases and J shed 2 bases, with 17 bases lying between them. This CDR3 has 15 residues. CDR3 in amino acids: CAWTGPHPGNYGYTF. Written as DNA, the CDR3 is TGTGCCTGGACGGGGCCCCATCCAGGAAACTATGGCTACACCTTC. Full variable domain (missing parts from reference TRBV30 and TRBJ1-2): SQTIHQWPATLVQPVGSPLSLECTVEGTSNPNLYWYRQAAGRGLQLLFYSVGIGQISSEVPQNLSASRPQDRQFILSSKKLLLSDSGFYLCAWTGPHPGNYGYTFGSGTRLTVV.

In its sample, this clone is medium-sized. The V call is TRBV6-8, the J call TRBJ1-1; a weak D match, TRBD1 (5 bases). Germline assignment: CDR1 MNHGY and CDR2 SAAAGT. The CDR3 runs to 15 residues. Trimming shortened V by 5 bases and J by 5 bases, and 18 bases separated the two germline ends. CDR3 protein: CASSRDLAGGTEAFF. The DNA of the CDR3 is TGTGCCAGCAGTAGGGACCTGGCCGGAGGGACTGAAGCTTTCTTT.

This chain uses TRBV6-8 with TRBJ2-6, with D possibly TRBD2 on 6 matching bases. Germline-derived CDR1 and CDR2 are MNHGY and SAAAGT. Trimming left V 4 bases short and J 0 bases short, with 13 bases between. The CDR3 runs to 17 residues. The CDR3 DNA is TGTGCCAGCAGTTCCCCGGGGGAACCCTCTGGGGCCAACGTCCTGACTTTC. The encoded protein is CASSSPGEPSGANVLTF.

The chain uses TRBV18 and TRBJ1-1; no clear D. The CDR3 length is 15 residues. The germline CDR1 and CDR2 sequences are KGHSH and LQKENI. The germline V and J ends were trimmed by 0 bases and 5 bases, with 13 bases remaining between them. The CDR3 sequence: CASSPPSVRRTEAFF. The CDR3 DNA is TGTGCCAGCTCACCACCGAGTGTACGCCGAACTGAAGCTTTCTTT.

The chain carries TRBV9 and TRBJ2-2; D might be TRBD1 (6 bases). Between the trimmed V and J ends, which lost 0 bases and 5 bases, there was a span of 11 bases. The CDR3 covers 15 residues. Germline assignment: CDR1 SGDLS and CDR2 YYNGEE. As DNA, the CDR3 is TGTGCCAGCAGCGTAGCGGACAGAGTTACCGGGGAGCTGTTTTTT. Its protein is CASSVADRVTGELFF.

There are a few counts of this clone. The chain is built from TRBV6-8 and TRBJ2-3; 8 bases line up with TRBD2. This CDR3 has 15 amino acids. V dropped 5 bases and J dropped 1; count of bases not matched to a gene: 5. Looked up from germline, CDR1 is MNHGY and CDR2 is SAAAGT. The DNA for the CDR3 is TGTGCCAGCAGTGCAGCGGGAGACGGCACAGATACGCAGTATTTT. It encodes CASSAAGDGTDTQYF.

This chain uses TRBV7-1 with TRBJ2-3; 7 positions agree with TRBD1. TRBV7-1 is annotated as an ORF whose role is uncertain. The ends lost 5 bases at V and 0 bases at J; junction bases unmatched: 8. This CDR3 has 16 amino acids. The CDR3 here is CASSRGTDTSTDTQYF. Written as DNA, the CDR3 is TGTGCCAGCAGCAGAGGGACAGACACTAGCACAGATACGCAGTATTTT.

The gene calls are TRBV6-8 and TRBJ1-3; D remains ambiguous. CDR3 length equals 15 residues. Trimming stripped 6 bases from V and 0 bases from J, with 12 bases between. Looked up from germline, CDR1 is MNHGY and CDR2 is SAAAGT. The CDR3 nucleotides are TGTGCCAGCAGCTTTACGGGGTCCTCTGGAAACACCATATATTTT. Translation: CASSFTGSSGNTIYF.

V and J are TRBV6-8 and TRBJ2-2; perhaps TRBD1 as D (6 bases). Looked up from germline, CDR1 is MNHGY and CDR2 is SAAAGT. CDR3 length: 14 residues. V lost 5 bases, J lost 6 bases, and 13 bases lay in between. The CDR3 sequence is CASSKHRDPGELFF. The CDR3, as DNA: TGTGCCAGCAGTAAACACAGGGACCCCGGGGAGCTGTTTTTT.

This chain connects TRBV19 to TRBJ1-2, with a tentative D call TRBD1 (6 bases). V dropped 0 bases and J dropped 8 bases, with 19 bases sitting between them. This CDR3 has 16 residues. The germline gives CDR1 LNHDA, CDR2 SQIVND (reference sequence). The CDR3 here is CASSIDRRGLRYGYTF. CDR3 bases: TGTGCCAGTAGTATAGATCGCCGGGGGCTCCGATACGGCTACACCTTC.

The chain has TRBV19 and TRBJ2-1, with 7 positions matching TRBD2. Germline V gene data show CDR1 as LNHDA and CDR2 as SQIVND (reference sequence). CDR3 length: 14 amino acids. J was trimmed by 7 bases and V by 2 bases; bases with no gene match: 5. The CDR3 sequence is CASSISGIVNEQFF. CDR3 nucleotide sequence: TGTGCCAGTAGTATAAGCGGGATAGTAAATGAGCAGTTCTTC.

Concerning this clone: Other DNA sequences in this specimen translate into the identical CDR3. The rearrangement joins TRBV18 to TRBJ2-7, with a weak D call TRBD1 (5 bases). The germline V gene encodes CDR1 KGHSH and CDR2 LQKENI. Trimming took 1 base from V and 0 from J, leaving 13 bases between them. The CDR3 extends over 16 amino acids. The CDR3 region has the DNA TGTGCCAGCTCACCACTGGCAGGGCCAAGCTCCTACGAGCAGTACTTC. Amino acid sequence: CASSPLAGPSSYEQYF.

V gene TRBV30 combines with J gene TRBJ1-5; D is possibly TRBD1 (5 bases). Germline V CDR1 and CDR2: GTSNPN, SVGIG (reference sequence). The CDR3 consists of 13 residues. V gave up 2 bases and J gave up 2 bases, with 7 bases separating them. The CDR3 is CAWSSGGNQPQHF. DNA of the CDR3: TGTGCCTGGAGTTCGGGGGGCAATCAGCCCCAGCATTTT.

In this sample, this clone turned up a few times. The V call is TRBV6-8, the J call TRBJ1-1; 8 positions agree with TRBD1. Germline V gives CDR1 MNHGY, CDR2 SAAAGT. The CDR3 has 17 residues. The J segment lost 8 bases and the V segment lost 5 bases, leaving 19 bases of the junction unmatched. CDR3 sequence: CASSDDRGTLRPAEAFF. The CDR3 DNA reads TGTGCCAGCAGTGATGACAGGGGAACACTGAGGCCCGCCGAAGCTTTCTTT.

This clone showed up just a few times. The genes are TRBV6-8 and TRBJ2-7; D is unclear. Deletions cut 10 bases from V and 2 bases from J, with 18 bases between. Per germline, CDR1 MNHGY and CDR2 SAAAGT. The CDR3 extends over 14 amino acids. In DNA, the CDR3 is TGTGCCACCACCGGCGGCAGGACGACCTACGAGCAGTACTTC. Encoded protein: CATTGGRTTYEQYF.

CDR3: CASSVSGDTQYF. CDR3 in DNA: TGTGCCAGCAGTGTTTCAGGAGATACGCAGTATTTT. V usage is TRBV25-1 and J usage is TRBJ2-3; D not certain. V gave up 4 bases and J gave up 5 bases, with 7 bases separating them. The CDR3 length is 12 residues. Germline CDR1 MGHDK, CDR2 SYGVNS.

The V gene is TRBV19, the J gene TRBJ1-2; D ambiguous. CDR3 length equals 12 residues. In germline, CDR1 is LNHDA, CDR2 SQIVND (reference sequence). V gave up 4 bases and J gave up 4 bases, with 7 bases separating them. The chain's CDR3 is CASSRGSYGYTF. CDR3 sequence (DNA): TGTGCCAGTAGTAGAGGGTCCTATGGCTACACCTTC.

This clone was found a few times. This CDR3 is CASSATGTGVSEAFF. The CDR3 nucleotides are TGTGCCAGCAGCGCGACCGGGACAGGGGTATCTGAAGCTTTCTTT. This chain links TRBV9 with TRBJ1-1; 10 bases are a match to TRBD1. The CDR3 loop spans 15 amino acids. Germline V gives CDR1 SGDLS, CDR2 YYNGEE. The junction had 8 bases not matched to a gene; V was cut back by 3 bases and J by 6 bases.

There are a few counts of this clone. Here the CDR3 reads CASSERTVLNSPLHF. In DNA form, the CDR3 reads TGTGCCAGCAGTGAACGGACCGTCCTTAATTCACCCCTCCACTTT. The chain links TRBV25-1 to TRBJ1-6; D is ambiguous. CDR3 length equals 15 residues. Trimming stripped 2 bases from V and 6 bases from J, with 11 bases between. CDR1 and CDR2 (germline): MGHDK, SYGVNS.

The gene calls are TRBV27 and TRBJ1-6; D uncertain. CDR1 and CDR2 from the germline V gene are MNHEY and SMNVEV (reference sequence). The CDR3 covers 12 residues. V was pared by 5 bases and J by 9 bases, with 8 bases between. The CDR3 coding sequence is TGTGCCAGCAGTCCCCCTGGTTCACCCCTCCACTTT. Translated: CASSPPGSPLHF.

This sequence joins TRBV19 and TRBJ1-5; tentative D call: TRBD1 (5 bases). The CDR3 totals 15 residues. Trimming left V 4 bases short and J 10 bases short, with 20 bases between. Germline CDR1 and CDR2: LNHDA and SQIVND (reference sequence). CDR3 sequence: CASSREWGEVYPQHF. The DNA for the CDR3 is TGTGCCAGTAGTAGGGAATGGGGGGAGGTTTACCCCCAGCATTTT.

V usage is TRBV19 and J usage is TRBJ2-1; the match to TRBD2 covers 11 bases. The CDR3 is 16 amino acids. V lost 0 bases, J lost 2 bases, and 0 bases stayed unmatched. The germline gives CDR1 LNHDA, CDR2 SQIVND (reference sequence). CDR3 residues: CASSIEGLAAYNEQFF. The CDR3 DNA reads as TGTGCCAGTAGTATAGAGGGACTAGCGGCCTACAATGAGCAGTTCTTC.

This clone was recorded a few times. This rearrangement joins TRBV30 to TRBJ1-5; D unclear. The CDR3 contains 14 residues. Trimming removed 0 bases at V and 7 bases at J, with 13 bases between. Germline assignment: CDR1 GTSNPN and CDR2 SVGIG (reference sequence). CDR3 sequence reads: CAWSVGRTGQPQHF. CDR3 nucleotide sequence: TGTGCCTGGAGTGTAGGGCGGACGGGCCAGCCCCAGCATTTT. The variable domain in full, with the rest retrieved from reference TRBV30 and TRBJ1-5, is SQTIHQWPATLVQPVGSPLSLECTVEGTSNPNLYWYRQAAGRGLQLLFYSVGIGQISSEVPQNLSASRPQDRQFILSSKKLLLSDSGFYLCAWSVGRTGQPQHFGDGTRLSIL.